The clone carrying this TCR beta chain was observed many times. Its specificity is not known. The data derive from a study of identical twins. Through template switching, a universal primer site was introduced, and the cDNA contained unique molecular identifiers. TCRdb redid the calling of the 5' RACE reads with MiXCR, one entry per CDR3 protein. The profile shows roughly 700,000 distinct CDR3 sequences, 8.5% to 9% of them singletons. Findings of the study overall: One should note that invariant MAIT and iNKT cells could partly confound zero-insertion analyses.

Trimming at V came to 4 bases and at J to 2 bases, leaving 6 bases not matched to a gene. This CDR3 has 16 residues. Germline V gives CDR1 LGHDT, CDR2 YNNKEL (reference sequence). A further study also used this sample, focusing on yellow fever vaccine responses in identical twins.

V gene TRBV3-1 combines with J gene TRBJ2-2; 8 bases agree with TRBD1. This sequence originates from a woman between 18 and 30 years old in good health. Sequencing was carried out using PBMCs. DNA of the CDR3: TGTGCCAGCAGCCGCTTTGGACAGGGAAACACCGGGGAGCTGTTTTTT. It specifies CASSRFGQGNTGELFF.